Listed below are T cell receptor beta chains from one sample, sequenced in a study of identical twins. TCRdb passed the 5' RACE reads through MiXCR, listing each CDR3 protein once. The table shows hundreds of thousands of distinct CDR3 sequences, with 5.5% to 6.5% occurring only once. Sequenced sample: naive T cells sorted from blood. The receptors come from a man younger than 35 in good health. Each CDR3 is given with its conserved first and last residue. The D gene is left open where the match is weak. Expanded clones are given a class, and other clones once, few, many or no size at all.

clone_size: .
v_call: TRBV7-9
j_call: TRBJ2-5
d_call: TRBD1
cdr3_aa: CASSHRTGGRETQYF
cdr3_nt: TGTGCCAGCAGCCACCGGACAGGGGGCCGAGAGACCCAGTACTTC

clone_size: many
v_call: TRBV5-1
j_call: TRBJ2-2
d_call: .
cdr3_aa: CASSWNTGELFF
cdr3_nt: TGCGCCAGCAGTTGGAACACCGGGGAGCTGTTTTTT

clone_size: many
v_call: TRBV5-6
j_call: TRBJ1-1
d_call: .
cdr3_aa: CASSFRGVNTEAFF
cdr3_nt: TGTGCCAGCAGCTTTCGTGGGGTGAACACTGAAGCTTTCTTT

clone_size: few
v_call: TRBV7-9
j_call: TRBJ1-1
d_call: .
cdr3_aa: CATHTGGHTEAFF
cdr3_nt: TGTGCCACCCACACCGGGGGCCACACTGAAGCTTTCTTT

clone_size: .
v_call: TRBV7-3
j_call: TRBJ2-3
d_call: .
cdr3_aa: CASSPISGGATDTQYF
cdr3_nt: TGTGCCAGCAGCCCTATTAGCGGAGGAGCCACAGATACGCAGTATTTT

clone_size: .
v_call: TRBV10-3
j_call: TRBJ1-1
d_call: TRBD1
cdr3_aa: CAITGVGTEAFF
cdr3_nt: TGTGCCATAACAGGGGTTGGCACTGAAGCTTTCTTT

clone_size: few
v_call: TRBV3-1
j_call: TRBJ2-7
d_call: .
cdr3_aa: CASSLLDATVQYF
cdr3_nt: TGTGCCAGCAGCCTGCTGGACGCAACCGTGCAGTACTTC

clone_size: few
v_call: TRBV7-2
j_call: TRBJ1-5
d_call: .
cdr3_aa: CASSLYGLGSQPQHF
cdr3_nt: TGTGCCAGCAGCTTATACGGTCTGGGATCCCAGCCCCAGCATTTT

clone_size: many
v_call: TRBV7-9
j_call: TRBJ2-1
d_call: TRBD2
cdr3_aa: CASSLVGLADNEQFF
cdr3_nt: TGTGCCAGCAGCTTAGTAGGACTAGCGGACAATGAGCAGTTCTTC

clone_size: many
v_call: TRBV12-3/TRBV12-4
j_call: TRBJ2-7
d_call: TRBD2
cdr3_aa: CASSRGGSSYEQYF
cdr3_nt: TGTGCCAGCAGTCGCGGGGGGAGCTCCTACGAGCAGTACTTC

clone_size: many
v_call: TRBV12-3/TRBV12-4
j_call: TRBJ1-1
d_call: .
cdr3_aa: CASETSFMNTEAFF
cdr3_nt: TGTGCCAGCGAAACCTCCTTTATGAACACTGAAGCTTTCTTT

clone_size: .
v_call: TRBV12-3/TRBV12-4
j_call: TRBJ2-1
d_call: .
cdr3_aa: CASSPSRLGDNEQFF
cdr3_nt: TGTGCCAGCAGTCCATCCCGACTAGGGGACAATGAGCAGTTCTTC

clone_size: few
v_call: TRBV10-2
j_call: TRBJ2-2
d_call: TRBD2
cdr3_aa: CASSPTRLAGLNTGELFF
cdr3_nt: TGCGCCAGCAGTCCTACAAGACTAGCGGGATTGAACACCGGGGAGCTGTTTTTT

clone_size: many
v_call: TRBV5-1
j_call: TRBJ2-2
d_call: TRBD2
cdr3_aa: CASSSLSAGADTGELFF
cdr3_nt: TGCGCCAGCAGCTCCCTTTCCGCGGGAGCAGACACCGGGGAGCTGTTTTTT

clone_size: many
v_call: TRBV20-1
j_call: TRBJ2-5
d_call: TRBD1
cdr3_aa: CSALARGPGETQYF
cdr3_nt: TGCAGTGCACTTGCCAGGGGGCCAGGGGAGACCCAGTACTTC

clone_size: few
v_call: TRBV29-1
j_call: TRBJ1-4
d_call: .
cdr3_aa: CSVLRRNPQEKLFF
cdr3_nt: TGCAGCGTTCTCCGGAGGAACCCGCAGGAAAAACTGTTTTTT

clone_size: few
v_call: TRBV12-3/TRBV12-4
j_call: TRBJ2-3
d_call: TRBD1
cdr3_aa: CASSFKGAEDTQYF
cdr3_nt: TGTGCCAGCAGTTTTAAGGGGGCTGAAGATACGCAGTATTTT

clone_size: .
v_call: TRBV7-4
j_call: TRBJ2-1
d_call: .
cdr3_aa: CASSLVRLATRYNEQFF
cdr3_nt: TGTGCCAGCAGCTTAGTTCGGTTGGCGACACGCTACAATGAGCAGTTCTTC

clone_size: .
v_call: TRBV12-3/TRBV12-4
j_call: TRBJ2-2
d_call: .
cdr3_aa: CASSFGMTANTGELFF
cdr3_nt: TGTGCCAGCAGTTTTGGAATGACAGCGAACACCGGGGAGCTGTTTTTT

clone_size: many
v_call: TRBV2
j_call: TRBJ2-1
d_call: .
cdr3_aa: CASGTAGVYNEQFF
cdr3_nt: TGTGCCAGTGGGACAGCGGGAGTCTACAATGAGCAGTTCTTC

clone_size: few
v_call: TRBV10-3
j_call: TRBJ2-1
d_call: .
cdr3_aa: CAVGSEQFF
cdr3_nt: TGTGCCGTCGGAAGTGAGCAGTTCTTC

clone_size: many
v_call: TRBV10-3
j_call: TRBJ1-2
d_call: .
cdr3_aa: CANRDTTNYGYTF
cdr3_nt: TGTGCCAACCGGGACACTACTAACTATGGCTACACCTTC

clone_size: many
v_call: TRBV9
j_call: TRBJ2-4
d_call: .
cdr3_aa: CASSTRGQDKNIQYF
cdr3_nt: TGTGCCAGCAGCACCAGGGGCCAGGACAAAAACATTCAGTACTTC

clone_size: once
v_call: TRBV10-3
j_call: TRBJ2-1
d_call: TRBD2
cdr3_aa: CAISSGTSSGRGTYNEQFF
cdr3_nt: TGTGCCATCAGTTCCGGGACATCGAGCGGGAGAGGGACATACAATGAGCAGTTCTTC

clone_size: many
v_call: TRBV12-3/TRBV12-4
j_call: TRBJ2-1
d_call: .
cdr3_aa: CASSFARVGGFYNEQFF
cdr3_nt: TGTGCCAGCAGTTTTGCTCGCGTCGGGGGCTTCTACAATGAGCAGTTCTTC

clone_size: many
v_call: TRBV7-8
j_call: TRBJ2-1
d_call: TRBD2
cdr3_aa: CASSSEGRLAPGNEQFF
cdr3_nt: TGTGCCAGCAGCTCGGAGGGTCGACTAGCACCCGGGAATGAGCAGTTCTTC

clone_size: .
v_call: TRBV7-2
j_call: TRBJ2-7
d_call: .
cdr3_aa: CASSLGAASLQQYF
cdr3_nt: TGTGCCAGCAGCTTAGGGGCGGCGTCCTTGCAGCAGTACTTC

clone_size: many
v_call: TRBV7-9
j_call: TRBJ2-3
d_call: TRBD2
cdr3_aa: CASSLESGSTDTQYF
cdr3_nt: TGTGCCAGCAGCTTGGAGAGCGGGAGTACAGATACGCAGTATTTT

clone_size: many
v_call: TRBV12-3/TRBV12-4
j_call: TRBJ2-3
d_call: .
cdr3_aa: CASSFYRGRSTDTQYF
cdr3_nt: TGTGCCAGCAGTTTTTATAGGGGAAGGAGCACAGATACGCAGTATTTT

clone_size: many
v_call: TRBV10-3
j_call: TRBJ1-3
d_call: .
cdr3_aa: CAISGSGNTIYF
cdr3_nt: TGTGCCATCAGTGGATCTGGAAACACCATATATTTT

clone_size: many
v_call: TRBV20-1
j_call: TRBJ2-1
d_call: .
cdr3_aa: CSAHLATYYNEQFF
cdr3_nt: TGCAGTGCTCACCTAGCGACCTACTACAATGAGCAGTTCTTC

clone_size: many
v_call: TRBV12-3/TRBV12-4
j_call: TRBJ2-1
d_call: TRBD2
cdr3_aa: CASTKTAGGGYEQFF
cdr3_nt: TGTGCCAGCACCAAAACGGCGGGAGGAGGATATGAGCAGTTCTTC

clone_size: .
v_call: TRBV18
j_call: TRBJ2-5
d_call: .
cdr3_aa: CASSPERVTQETQYF
cdr3_nt: TGTGCCAGCTCACCGGAACGGGTTACTCAAGAGACCCAGTACTTC

clone_size: many
v_call: TRBV29-1
j_call: TRBJ1-4
d_call: .
cdr3_aa: CSVEDLKELKLFF
cdr3_nt: TGCAGCGTTGAAGATCTTAAGGAGCTAAAACTGTTTTTT

clone_size: many
v_call: TRBV29-1
j_call: TRBJ1-1
d_call: .
cdr3_aa: CSVNLGDRVTEAFF
cdr3_nt: TGCAGCGTTAATCTCGGGGATCGGGTCACTGAAGCTTTCTTT